This is a list of T cell receptor beta chains from one sample in a study of control samples from healthy donors and cancer patients. Data came from immunoSEQ multiplex PCR; TCRdb stores just in-frame clones and leaves some out. The table shows some 20,000 clones, with around 89% occurring only once. What was sequenced was PBMCs. The receptor set was obtained from a woman aged 55-69 years with head and neck cancer. The CDR3 runs from the conserved cysteine through the conserved F or W. Fields, in order: V gene, J gene, D gene, clone size, CDR3 DNA, CDR3 protein. The D gene is left open where the match is weak. Some rows mark clone size as missing; the rest say once, few, many or name a class of expanded clone.

TRBV15	TRBJ1-4	TRBD1	NA	TGTGCCACCAGCAGAGACCAGACAGGGGGTGGTGAAAAACTGTTTTTT	CATSRDQTGGGEKLFF
TRBV30	TRBJ1-5	NA	NA	TGTGCCTGGAGTAGCCCAACTCTGCAGGGGAGGGGGCCCCAGCATTTT	CAWSSPTLQGRGPQHF
TRBV7-9	TRBJ2-7	NA	NA	TGTGCCAGCAGCTCGGGTCGACCAAGCCCCTACGAGCAGTACTTC	CASSSGRPSPYEQYF
TRBV4-1	TRBJ1-2	TRBD1	NA	TGCGCCAGCAGCCAAGATCTGTACAGGGGGAACTATGGCTACACCTTC	CASSQDLYRGNYGYTF
TRBV13	TRBJ2-1	NA	NA	TGTGCCAGCAGCTTAGAACAGGGTGGGGACAATGAGCAGTTCTTC	CASSLEQGGDNEQFF
TRBV28	TRBJ2-7	NA	NA	TGTGCCAGCAGTTCCCTCGGGTTGGGTCAGAGCTCCTACGAGCAGTACTTC	CASSSLGLGQSSYEQYF
TRBV2	TRBJ2-1	TRBD2	NA	TGTGCCAGCAGTGAAGCGGGGGGACTAGCGGGAACGGATGAGCAGTTCTTC	CASSEAGGLAGTDEQFF
TRBV5-1	TRBJ2-1	TRBD2	NA	TGCGCCAGCAGCTTGGGGCAGGGACTAGTCAATGAGCAGTTCTTC	CASSLGQGLVNEQFF
TRBV11-2	TRBJ2-7	TRBD1	once	TGTGCCAGCAGACCCACTGACAGGGCCTACGAGCAGTACTTC	CASRPTDRAYEQYF
TRBV2	TRBJ1-1	NA	NA	TGTGCCAGCAGGCAACAGTCTACTGAAGCTTTCTTT	CASRQQSTEAFF
TRBV11-2	TRBJ1-3	TRBD1	NA	TGTGCCAGCAGCTTAGATGTTGTCGGGAGGGGGCCTGGAAACACCATATATTTT	CASSLDVVGRGPGNTIYF
TRBV7-8	TRBJ2-7	NA	NA	TGTGCCAGCAGCTCCAGGGGGGCCGAGCAGTACTTC	CASSSRGAEQYF
TRBV2	TRBJ1-6	TRBD1	large	TGTGCCAGCAGTAGGGACAGTGTGGTAAACTCCTATAATTCACCCCTCCACTTT	CASSRDSVVNSYNSPLHF
TRBV3-1/TRBV3-2	TRBJ2-7	NA	NA	TGTGCCAGCAGCCAAGATACAGGCACCGTCCAGTACTTC	CASSQDTGTVQYF
TRBV30	TRBJ1-5	NA	NA	TGTGCCTGGAGTGGGACAGCTTTGCACCAGCCCCAGCATTTT	CAWSGTALHQPQHF
TRBV7-3	TRBJ2-3	NA	NA	TGTGCCAGCAGCTTAACCGGGACTAGCACAGATACGCAGTATTTT	CASSLTGTSTDTQYF
TRBV5-8	TRBJ1-5	NA	NA	TGTGCCAGCAGCTTGGCGGGGGAAAAGCTCCTCAGAGGTAGCAATCAGCCCCAGCATTTT	CASSLAGEKLLRGSNQPQHF
TRBV11-2	TRBJ2-7	TRBD2	NA	TGTGCCAGCAGCCGGACTAGCGGGGCCTTCGAGCAGTACTTC	CASSRTSGAFEQYF
TRBV4-2	TRBJ1-3	NA	NA	TGTGCCAGCAGCCAAGATTCCTGGAGACAGGCGACTGGAAACACCATATATTTT	CASSQDSWRQATGNTIYF
TRBV6-5	TRBJ2-7	NA	NA	TGTGCCAGCAGTTACTCAAGGATCTACGAGCAGTACTTC	CASSYSRIYEQYF
TRBV9	TRBJ1-2	NA	once	TGTGCCAGCAGCGCGGCCGGGACCCTAGGATATGGCTACACCTTC	CASSAAGTLGYGYTF
TRBV11-3	TRBJ1-1	NA	NA	TGTGCCAGCAGCCCAGGAGGTCAGGGCCACACTGAAGCTTTCTTT	CASSPGGQGHTEAFF
TRBV6-5	TRBJ2-2	TRBD2	NA	TGTGCCAGCATCTTAGGACTAGCGGGAGGGGAGCTGTTTTTT	CASILGLAGGELFF
TRBV2	TRBJ2-7	NA	once	TGTGCCTCCCAGGTGAACTACGAGCAGTACTTC	CASQVNYEQYF
TRBV10-2	TRBJ1-1	NA	NA	TGCGCCAGCGGCCACCGAGGAGGAGGCACTGAAGCTTTCTTT	CASGHRGGGTEAFF
TRBV18	TRBJ2-7	NA	NA	TGTGCCAGCTCGGTCGGGACACAAGCATACGAGCAGTACTTC	CASSVGTQAYEQYF
TRBV28	TRBJ2-3	TRBD2	NA	TGTGCCAGCAGTTGGTTTTCGGCTAGCGGGAGCGGTGGTGTAGCAGATACGCAGTATTTT	CASSWFSASGSGGVADTQYF
TRBV27	TRBJ1-4	NA	NA	TGTGCCAGCAGTTTAACAACACCAAATGAAAAACTGTTTTTT	CASSLTTPNEKLFF
TRBV5-1	TRBJ1-1	NA	NA	TGCGCCAGCAGCCCCGATACCAATGCAGGGCACACTGAAGCTTTCTTT	CASSPDTNAGHTEAFF
TRBV3-1/TRBV3-2	TRBJ2-7	NA	once	TGTGCCAGCAGCCAAGATCGATCGGTAGGCAGGCAGTACTTC	CASSQDRSVGRQYF
TRBV19	TRBJ2-1	TRBD2	NA	TGTGCCAGTAGTACTGGGACTAACGAGCAGTTCTTC	CASSTGTNEQFF
TRBV25-1	TRBJ2-1	NA	once	TGTGCCAGCAGTTTAAGCGGGCTTAGTGATGAGCAGTTCTTC	CASSLSGLSDEQFF
TRBV2	TRBJ2-1	NA	NA	TGTGCCAGCAAAAGGGGGGATTCGGCCTACAATGAGCAGTTCTTC	CASKRGDSAYNEQFF
TRBV12-3/TRBV12-4	TRBJ1-5	NA	NA	TGTGCCAGCAGTTTAAGCGGGCCCTTGGCCCAGCATTTT	CASSLSGPLAQHF
TRBV27	TRBJ2-7	NA	NA	TGTGCCAGCAGGCGGGTTCCCTACGAGCAGTACTTC	CASRRVPYEQYF
TRBV6-5	TRBJ2-1	NA	NA	TGTGCCAGCAGCCCGCCCAACAGGGCCGATGAGCAGTTCTTC	CASSPPNRADEQFF